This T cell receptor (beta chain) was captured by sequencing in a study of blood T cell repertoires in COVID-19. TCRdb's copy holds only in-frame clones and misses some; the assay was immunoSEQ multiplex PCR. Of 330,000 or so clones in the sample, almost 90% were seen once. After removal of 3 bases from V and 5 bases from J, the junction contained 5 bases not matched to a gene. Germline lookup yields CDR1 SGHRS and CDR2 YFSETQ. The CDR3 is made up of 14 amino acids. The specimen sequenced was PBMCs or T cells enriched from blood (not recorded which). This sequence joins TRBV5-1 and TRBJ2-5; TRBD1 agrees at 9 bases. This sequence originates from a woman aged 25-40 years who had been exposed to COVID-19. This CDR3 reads CASSSGQGQETQYF. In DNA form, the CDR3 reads TGCGCCAGCAGCTCGGGACAGGGTCAGGAGACCCAGTACTTC.